This T cell receptor beta chain was identified in a study of T cells in Graves' hyperthyroidism and ophthalmopathy. It was RNA transcripts that yielded the amplified TCR beta CDR3 regions. First-round RT-PCR of the TCR CDR3 relied on the HTBI primer set. MiXCR, run by TCRdb on the multiplex PCR reads, gives a single entry per CDR3 protein. Of fewer than 900,000 distinct CDR3 sequences in the sample, about 17% are singletons; the top ten hold over 15%. Germline lookup yields CDR1 SGHTA and CDR2 FQGNSA. This CDR3 contains 16 residues. J gave up 4 bases and V 3 bases, and 4 bases lay outside the gene matches.

This receptor was obtained from a woman aged 45-59 years with Graves' hyperthyroidism that later progressed to Graves' ophthalmopathy. Sequencing was carried out using blood. The rearrangement joins TRBV7-2 to TRBJ2-2; 11 positions agree with TRBD1. In DNA, the CDR3 is TGTGCCAGCAGCTTTGGACAGGGGGCTTTCACCGGGGAGCTGTTTTTT. This encodes CASSFGQGAFTGELFF.